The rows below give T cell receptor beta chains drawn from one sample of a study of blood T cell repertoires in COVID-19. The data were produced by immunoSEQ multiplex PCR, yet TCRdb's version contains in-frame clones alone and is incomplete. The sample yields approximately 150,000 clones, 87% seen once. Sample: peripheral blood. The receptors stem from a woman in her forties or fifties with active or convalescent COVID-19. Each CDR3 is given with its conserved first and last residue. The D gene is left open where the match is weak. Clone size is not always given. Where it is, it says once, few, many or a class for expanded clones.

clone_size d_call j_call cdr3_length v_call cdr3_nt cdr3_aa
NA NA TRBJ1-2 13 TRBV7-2 TGTGCCAGCAGCCTAGACAGTAGCTATGGCTACACCTTC CASSLDSSYGYTF
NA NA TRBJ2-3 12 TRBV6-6 TGTGCCAGCACCGAGGGCGTTGATACGCAGTATTTT CASTEGVDTQYF
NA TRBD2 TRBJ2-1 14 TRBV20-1 TGCAGTGCTAGTAGTCTAGCGGTGTTGGATGAGCAGTTCTTC CSASSLAVLDEQFF
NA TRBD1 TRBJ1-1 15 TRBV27 TGTGCCAGCTCTACAGGGGATTCGGGAGGGACTGAAGCTTTCTTT CASSTGDSGGTEAFF
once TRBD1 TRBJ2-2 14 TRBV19 TGTGCCAGTAGCCTGAACAGGGGCGCCGGGGAGCTGTTTTTT CASSLNRGAGELFF
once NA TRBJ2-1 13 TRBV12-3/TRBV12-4 TGTGCCAGCAGCCCCCCGGGGTTCAATGAGCAGTTCTTC CASSPPGFNEQFF
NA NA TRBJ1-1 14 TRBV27 TGTGCCAGCAGTCGACCGGGGTGGAACACTGAAGCTTTCTTT CASSRPGWNTEAFF
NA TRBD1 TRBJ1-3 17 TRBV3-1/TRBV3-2 TGTGCCAGCAGCCAAGGCGGGACAGGTAACACTGGAAACACCATATATTTT CASSQGGTGNTGNTIYF
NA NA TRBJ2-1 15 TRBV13 TGTGCCAGCAGCGGAGGACTACCGAGATACAATGAGCAGTTCTTC CASSGGLPRYNEQFF
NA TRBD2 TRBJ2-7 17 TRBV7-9 TGTGCCAGCAGCCTCCCGGGACTAGCGGGAGGGCCATACGAGCAGTACTTC CASSLPGLAGGPYEQYF
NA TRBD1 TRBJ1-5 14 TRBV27 TGTGCCAGCAGCGGACAGGGGGCTTATCAGCCCCAGCATTTT CASSGQGAYQPQHF
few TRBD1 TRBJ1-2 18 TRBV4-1 TGCGCCAGCAGCCAAGTAATTGACAGGGGTGGTTTTGGTGGTGGCTACACCTTC CASSQVIDRGGFGGGYTF
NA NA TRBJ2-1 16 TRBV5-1 TGCGCCAGCAGCTTGGTTGGCAGAAAGTCGTACAATGAGCAGTTCTTC CASSLVGRKSYNEQFF
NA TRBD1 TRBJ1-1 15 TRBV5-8 TGTGCCAGCAGCTTGGGGGACAGGGCTGGCACTGAAGCTTTCTTT CASSLGDRAGTEAFF
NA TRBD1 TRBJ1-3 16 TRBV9 TGTGCCAGCAGCGTAGTCCCACAGGGGACGGGAAACACCATATATTTT CASSVVPQGTGNTIYF
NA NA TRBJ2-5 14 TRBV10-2 TGCGCCAGCAGTGAGGTGGGCAGTCAAGAGACCCAGTACTTC CASSEVGSQETQYF
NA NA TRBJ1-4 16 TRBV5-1 TGCGCCAGCAGCTTCGGGCAGGACAGAACTAATGAAAAACTGTTTTTT CASSFGQDRTNEKLFF
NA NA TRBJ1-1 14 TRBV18 TGTGCCAGCTCGGACCGGGGGGGCGCGACTGAAGCTTTCTTT CASSDRGGATEAFF
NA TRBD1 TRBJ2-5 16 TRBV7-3 TGTGCCAGCAGCTCCGGACAGGGGGGTCGGGAAGAGACCCAGTACTTC CASSSGQGGREETQYF
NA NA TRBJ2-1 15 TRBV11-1 TGTGCCAGCAGCTTCGGCGGCAGCTCCTACAATGAGCAGTTCTTC CASSFGGSSYNEQFF
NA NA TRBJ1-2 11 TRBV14 TGTGCCAGCAGCCCAGGGGAAGGCTACACCTTC CASSPGEGYTF
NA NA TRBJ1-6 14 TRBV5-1 TGCGCCAGCAGCCTCAGGGTGACCAGTTCACCCCTCCACTTT CASSLRVTSSPLHF
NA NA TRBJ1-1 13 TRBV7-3 TGTGCCAGCAGCTTAGCGGGGAACACTGAAGCTTTCTTT CASSLAGNTEAFF
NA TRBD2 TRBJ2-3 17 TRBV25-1 TGTGCCAGAAAGGGGCAGCGGGGGGCAACTAGCACAGATACGCAGTATTTT CARKGQRGATSTDTQYF
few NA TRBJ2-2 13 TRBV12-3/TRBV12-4 TGTGCCAGCAGTTTACGTAACACCGGGGAGCTGTTTTTT CASSLRNTGELFF
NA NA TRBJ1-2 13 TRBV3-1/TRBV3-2 TGTGCCAGTTCACAGGGTGGATTCGCGACTTACACCTTC CASSQGGFATYTF
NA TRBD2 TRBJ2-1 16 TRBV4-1 TGCGCCAGCAGCCAAGGATTACTAGCGGGAGGGGATGAGCAGTTCTTC CASSQGLLAGGDEQFF
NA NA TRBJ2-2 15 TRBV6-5 TGTGCCAGCAGAGAGATAAGGGGAAAGGTCGGGGAGCTGTTTTTT CASREIRGKVGELFF